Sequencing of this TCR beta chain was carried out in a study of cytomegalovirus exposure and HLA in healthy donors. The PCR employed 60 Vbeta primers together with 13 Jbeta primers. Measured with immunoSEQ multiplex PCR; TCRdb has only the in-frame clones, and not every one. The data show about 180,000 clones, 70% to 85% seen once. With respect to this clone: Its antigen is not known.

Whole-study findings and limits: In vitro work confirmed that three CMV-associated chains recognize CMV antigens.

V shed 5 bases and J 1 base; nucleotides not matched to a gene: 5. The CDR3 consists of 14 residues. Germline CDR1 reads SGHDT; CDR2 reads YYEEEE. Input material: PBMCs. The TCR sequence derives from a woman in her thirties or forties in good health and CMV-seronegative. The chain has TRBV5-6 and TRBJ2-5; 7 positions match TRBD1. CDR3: CASSSQGVQETQYF. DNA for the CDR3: TGTGCCAGCAGTTCGCAGGGGGTCCAAGAGACCCAGTACTTC.